These T cell receptor beta chains were read from a single sample in a study of T cell repertoires in cytomegalovirus infection. From the reads, TCRdb called clonotypes with MiXCR, one entry per CDR3 protein. Seen here are more than 150,000 distinct CDR3 sequences, 28% observed once, and the top ten hold 30% to 40%. Sample: PBMCs. These receptor sequences come from a human donor in good health (CMV status not recorded). Some clones in this sample may be carry-over from other donors' samples. Each CDR3 is given without its conserved first and last residue. D genes are given only for firm matches.

d_call v_call cdr3_aa
NA TRBV20-1 SAYPISGVSYNEQF
NA TRBV2 ASSSDRWETQY
NA TRBV18 ASSPQRTVGTQPQH
TRBD1 TRBV6-2/TRBV6-3 ASRSGGNYGYT
NA TRBV28 ASRTTATNEKLF
NA TRBV6-2/TRBV6-3 ASSWHRNPNQPQH
NA TRBV7-9 ASSSGGIEKLF
NA TRBV4-1 ASRDPRGISPLH
NA TRBV7-4 ASSPAGEAF
NA TRBV10-3 AISESGRSAYEQY
NA TRBV20-1 SARKSGTNYGYT
NA TRBV12-3/TRBV12-4 ASSLRSAGLRPQH
TRBD2 TRBV4-3 ASSQETSGGYNEQF
TRBD1 TRBV6-8 ASRQGNQPQH
NA TRBV28 ASSLWIGNTEAF
NA TRBV6-5 ASSRSKGGGGYT
NA TRBV5-8 ASSFTGLHTETQY
NA TRBV14 ASSQTTGTGYT
TRBD1 TRBV6-2/TRBV6-3 ASTGTGGNQPQH
NA TRBV15 ATSRVGQISNQPQH
TRBD1 TRBV7-6 ASSLGTGGNDSPLH
NA TRBV11-2 ASSHRTSYNEQF
NA TRBV20-1 SAPTGVAGAYNEQF
TRBD1 TRBV14 ASSPWTGIVSQETQY
NA TRBV2 ASSEAAVSPLH
NA TRBV20-1 SAQSGLNQPQH
TRBD1 TRBV6-1 ASRTEGQLMNTEAF
TRBD1 TRBV29-1 SVEFRDRDTEAF
NA TRBV4-3 ASSQDLRGEEEKLF
NA TRBV14 ASSQFSGNTIY
TRBD2 TRBV7-2 ASSLEPGGGMETQY
NA TRBV6-2/TRBV6-3 ASSSTGPTDTQY
NA TRBV4-3 ASSQSLEEGYAEAF
TRBD1 TRBV29-1 SVDKRTGDRDTQY
NA TRBV7-2 ASSFSSQETQY
NA TRBV15 ATSGEDSSETQY
TRBD1 TRBV5-5 ASSFTDRGNQPQH
TRBD2 TRBV5-1 ASSPSGTREGETQY
TRBD1 TRBV7-2 ASSLKTGGTEAF
TRBD1 TRBV29-1 SVTTGGLGDTQY
NA TRBV6-6 ASSSLGGESEAF
NA TRBV19 ASGASNQPQH
NA TRBV4-1 ASSREDTANTGELF
NA TRBV7-2 ASSSLSFPSTEAF
NA TRBV6-6 ASSYSGTDNEQF
TRBD1 TRBV7-2 ASSLGTGTWNTEAF
NA TRBV29-1 SVSLRGDTEAF
TRBD1 TRBV20-1 SASLTGAAGGYT
TRBD1 TRBV12-3/TRBV12-4 ASALYRGQSEAF
NA TRBV12-3/TRBV12-4 ASSWTHSNQPQH
NA TRBV11-2 ASSLGGPTPNT
NA TRBV9 ASSVGEGDNQPQH
NA TRBV12-3/TRBV12-4 ASSTRDGIYEQY
NA TRBV12-3/TRBV12-4 ASSLGIGSSEAF